This T cell receptor beta chain was captured in a study of cytomegalovirus exposure and HLA in healthy donors. The donors comprised healthy bone marrow donors. The PCR was carried out with 60 Vbeta primers and 13 Jbeta primers. The table came from immunoSEQ multiplex PCR; TCRdb's copy has only in-frame clones and leaves some out. The data show approximately 160,000 clones, around 77% seen once. The CDR3 length is 13 residues. Germline V gene lookup returns CDR1 LNHDA and CDR2 SQIVND (reference sequence). V shed 5 bases, J shed 8 bases, and the junction held 8 bases outside the gene matches. This receptor was identified in a woman between 25 and 40 years old in good health and CMV-seronegative. V gene TRBV19 combines with J gene TRBJ1-2, with TRBD1 matching over 7 bases. The specimen sequenced was PBMCs. The CDR3: CASSQRQGGGYTF. The CDR3 region has the DNA TGTGCCAGTAGTCAAAGACAGGGAGGAGGCTACACCTTC.